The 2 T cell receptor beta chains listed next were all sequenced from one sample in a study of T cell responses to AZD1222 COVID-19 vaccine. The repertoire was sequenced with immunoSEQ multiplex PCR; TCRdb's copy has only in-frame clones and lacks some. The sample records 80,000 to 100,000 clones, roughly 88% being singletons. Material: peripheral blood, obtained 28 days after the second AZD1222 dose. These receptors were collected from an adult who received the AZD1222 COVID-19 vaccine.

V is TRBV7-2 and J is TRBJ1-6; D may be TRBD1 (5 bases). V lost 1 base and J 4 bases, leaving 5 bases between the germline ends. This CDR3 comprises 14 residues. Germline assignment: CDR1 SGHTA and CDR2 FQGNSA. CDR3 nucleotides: TGTGCCAGCAGCTTAGAGGGGTATAATTCACCCCTCCACTTT. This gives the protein CASSLEGYNSPLHF. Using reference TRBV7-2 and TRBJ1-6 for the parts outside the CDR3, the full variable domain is GAGVSQSPSNKVTEKGKDVELRCDPISGHTALYWYRQSLGQGLEFLIYFQGNSAPDKSGLPSDRFSAERTGGSVSTLTIQRTQQEDSAVYLCASSLEGYNSPLHFGNGTRLTVT.

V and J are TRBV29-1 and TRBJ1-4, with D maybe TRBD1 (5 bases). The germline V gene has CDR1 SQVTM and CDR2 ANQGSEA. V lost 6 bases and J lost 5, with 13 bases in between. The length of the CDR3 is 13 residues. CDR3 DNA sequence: TGCAGCGTGTCCGGGACCACAAATGAAAAACTGTTTTTT. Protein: CSVSGTTNEKLFF.